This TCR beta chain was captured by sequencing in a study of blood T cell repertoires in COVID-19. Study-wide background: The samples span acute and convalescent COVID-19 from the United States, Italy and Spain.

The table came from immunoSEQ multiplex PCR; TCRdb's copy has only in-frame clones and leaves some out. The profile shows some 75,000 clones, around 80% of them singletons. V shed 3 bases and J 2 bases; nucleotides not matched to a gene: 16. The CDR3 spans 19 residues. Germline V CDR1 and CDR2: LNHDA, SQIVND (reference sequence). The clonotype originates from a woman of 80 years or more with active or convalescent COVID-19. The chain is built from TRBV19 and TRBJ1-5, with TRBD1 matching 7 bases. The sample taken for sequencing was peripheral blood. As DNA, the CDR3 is TGTGCCAGTAGTATTCCCCTAGGCTCCACAGGGGTTGGCAATCAGCCCCAGCATTTT. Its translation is CASSIPLGSTGVGNQPQHF.